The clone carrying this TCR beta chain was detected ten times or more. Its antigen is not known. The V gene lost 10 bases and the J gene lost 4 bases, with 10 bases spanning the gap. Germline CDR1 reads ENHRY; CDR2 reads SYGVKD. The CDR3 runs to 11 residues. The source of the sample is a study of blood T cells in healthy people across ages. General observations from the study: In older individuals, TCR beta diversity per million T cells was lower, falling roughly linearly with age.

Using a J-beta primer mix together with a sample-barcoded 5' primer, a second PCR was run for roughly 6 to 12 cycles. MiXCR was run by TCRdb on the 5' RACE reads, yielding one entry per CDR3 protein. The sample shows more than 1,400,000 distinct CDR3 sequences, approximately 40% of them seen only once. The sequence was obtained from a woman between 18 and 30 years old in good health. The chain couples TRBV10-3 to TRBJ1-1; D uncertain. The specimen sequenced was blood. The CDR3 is CASGGGTEAFF. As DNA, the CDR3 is TGTGCCAGCGGAGGAGGCACTGAAGCTTTCTTT.